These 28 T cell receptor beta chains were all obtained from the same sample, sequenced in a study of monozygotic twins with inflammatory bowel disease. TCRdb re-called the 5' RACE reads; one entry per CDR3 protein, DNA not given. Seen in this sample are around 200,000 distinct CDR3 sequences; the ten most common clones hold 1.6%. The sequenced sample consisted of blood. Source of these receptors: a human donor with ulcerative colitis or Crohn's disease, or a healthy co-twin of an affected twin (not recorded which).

The CDR3 protein is CASSYNDRVYEQYF. This chain joins TRBV6-6 and TRBJ2-7; TCRdb outputs TRBD1, but without DNA this stays unchecked. The CDR3 runs to 14 residues. Germline V CDR1 and CDR2: MNHNY, SVGAGI (reference sequence).

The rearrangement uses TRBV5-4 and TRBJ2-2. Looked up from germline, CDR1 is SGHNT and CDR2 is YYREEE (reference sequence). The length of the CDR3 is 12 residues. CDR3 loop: CASNLYRGELFF.

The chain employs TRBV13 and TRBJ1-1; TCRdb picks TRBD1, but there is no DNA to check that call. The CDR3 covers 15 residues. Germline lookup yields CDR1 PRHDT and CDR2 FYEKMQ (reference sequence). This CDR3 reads CASSATGSSNTEAFF. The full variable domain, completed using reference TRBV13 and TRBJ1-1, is AAGVIQSPRHLIKEKRETATLKCYPIPRHDTVYWYQQGPGQDPQFLISFYEKMQSDKGSIPDRFSAQQFSDYHSELNMSSLELGDSALYFCASSATGSSNTEAFFGQGTRLTVV.

The chain's CDR3 is CSARTGQIETQYF. This sequence joins TRBV20-1 and TRBJ2-5; TCRdb outputs TRBD1, but without DNA this stays unchecked. This CDR3 is 13 amino acids long. The germline CDR1 and CDR2 sequences are DFQATT and SNEGSKA (reference sequence).

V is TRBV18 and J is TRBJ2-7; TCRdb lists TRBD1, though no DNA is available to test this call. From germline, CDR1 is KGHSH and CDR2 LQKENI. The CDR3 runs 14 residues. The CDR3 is CASSPWGRSYEQYF. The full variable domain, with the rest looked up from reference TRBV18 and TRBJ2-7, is NAGVMQNPRHLVRRRGQEARLRCSPMKGHSHVYWYRQLPEEGLKFMVYLQKENIIDESGMPKERFSAEFPKEGPSILRIQQVVRGDSAAYFCASSPWGRSYEQYFGPGTRLTVT.

This chain's CDR3 is CASSNAGGGGTEAFF. V usage is TRBV3-1 and J usage is TRBJ1-1; as DNA is missing, the TRBD1 call by TCRdb cannot be tested. In germline, CDR1 is LGHDT, CDR2 YNNKEL (reference sequence). The CDR3 has 15 amino acids.

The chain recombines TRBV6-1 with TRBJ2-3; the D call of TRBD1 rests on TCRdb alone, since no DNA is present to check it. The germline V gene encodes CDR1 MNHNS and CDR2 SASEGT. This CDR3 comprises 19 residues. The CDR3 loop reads CASSERRGVTSHSTDTQYF.

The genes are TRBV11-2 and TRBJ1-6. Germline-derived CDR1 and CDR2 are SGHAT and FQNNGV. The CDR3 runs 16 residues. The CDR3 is CASSERPRPYNSPLHF.

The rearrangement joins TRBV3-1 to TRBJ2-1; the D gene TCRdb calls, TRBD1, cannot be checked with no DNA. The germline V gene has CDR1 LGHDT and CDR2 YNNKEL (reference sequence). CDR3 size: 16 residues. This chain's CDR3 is CASSQDVGARSNEQFF.

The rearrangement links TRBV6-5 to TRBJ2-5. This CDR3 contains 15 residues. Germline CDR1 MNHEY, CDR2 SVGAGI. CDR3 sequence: CASSYSQMYQETQYF.

The CDR3 here is CASRIAGGTAEQFF. The V gene is TRBV12-3 or TRBV12-4, the J gene TRBJ2-1; TCRdb outputs TRBD1, but without DNA this stays unchecked. The CDR3 totals 14 residues.

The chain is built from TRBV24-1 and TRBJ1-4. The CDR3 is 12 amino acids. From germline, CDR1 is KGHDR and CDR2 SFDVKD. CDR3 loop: CATSDLLGKLFF.

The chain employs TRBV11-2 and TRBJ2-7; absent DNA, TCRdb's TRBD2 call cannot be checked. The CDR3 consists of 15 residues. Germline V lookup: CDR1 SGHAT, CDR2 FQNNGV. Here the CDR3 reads CASSLGPSAYYEQYF.

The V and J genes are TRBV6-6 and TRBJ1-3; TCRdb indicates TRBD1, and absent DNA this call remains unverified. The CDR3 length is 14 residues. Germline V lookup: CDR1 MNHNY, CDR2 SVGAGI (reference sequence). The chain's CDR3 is CASHIGAVGNTIYF.

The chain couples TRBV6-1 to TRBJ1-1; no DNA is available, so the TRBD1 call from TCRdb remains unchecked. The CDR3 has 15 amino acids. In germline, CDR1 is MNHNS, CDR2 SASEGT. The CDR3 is CASSRRTGGNTEAFF.

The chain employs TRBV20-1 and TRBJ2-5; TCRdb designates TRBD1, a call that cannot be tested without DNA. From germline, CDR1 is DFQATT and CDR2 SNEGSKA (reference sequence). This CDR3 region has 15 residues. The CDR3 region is CSASRTAGVGETQYF.

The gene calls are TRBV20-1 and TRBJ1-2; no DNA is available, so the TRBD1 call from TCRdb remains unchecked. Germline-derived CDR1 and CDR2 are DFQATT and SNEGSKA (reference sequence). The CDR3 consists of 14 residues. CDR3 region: CSARKQGANYGYTF.

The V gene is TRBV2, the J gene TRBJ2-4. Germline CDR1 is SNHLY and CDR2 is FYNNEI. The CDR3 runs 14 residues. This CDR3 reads CASSGRGDKNIQYF.

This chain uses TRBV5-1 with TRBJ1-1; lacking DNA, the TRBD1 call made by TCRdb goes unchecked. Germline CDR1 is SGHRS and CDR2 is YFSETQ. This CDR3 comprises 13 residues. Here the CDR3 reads CASSLPGATEAFF.

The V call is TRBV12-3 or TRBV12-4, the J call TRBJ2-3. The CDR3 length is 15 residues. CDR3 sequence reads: CASSFDWSSTDTQYF.

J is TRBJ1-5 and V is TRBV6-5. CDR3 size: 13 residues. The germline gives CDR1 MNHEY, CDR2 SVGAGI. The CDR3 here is CASQGQYNQPQHF.

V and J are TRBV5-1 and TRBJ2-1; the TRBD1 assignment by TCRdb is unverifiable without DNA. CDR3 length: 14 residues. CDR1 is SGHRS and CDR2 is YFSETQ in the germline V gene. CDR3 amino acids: CASTNTGQGNEQFF.

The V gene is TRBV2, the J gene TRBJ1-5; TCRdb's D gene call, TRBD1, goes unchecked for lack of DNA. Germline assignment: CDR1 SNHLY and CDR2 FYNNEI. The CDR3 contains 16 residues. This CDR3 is CASRPPSGQGNQPQHF.

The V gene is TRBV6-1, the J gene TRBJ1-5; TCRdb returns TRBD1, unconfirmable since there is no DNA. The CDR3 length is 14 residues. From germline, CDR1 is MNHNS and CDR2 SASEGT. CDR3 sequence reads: CASSPYRGGQPQHF.

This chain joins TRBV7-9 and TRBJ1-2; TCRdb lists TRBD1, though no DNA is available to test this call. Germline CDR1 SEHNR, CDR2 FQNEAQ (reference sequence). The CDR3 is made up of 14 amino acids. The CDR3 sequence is CASNTGAGNYGYTF.

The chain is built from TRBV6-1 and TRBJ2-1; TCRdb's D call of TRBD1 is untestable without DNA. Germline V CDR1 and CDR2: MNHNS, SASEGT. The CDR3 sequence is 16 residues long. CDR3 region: CASSERGRGTNNEQFF.

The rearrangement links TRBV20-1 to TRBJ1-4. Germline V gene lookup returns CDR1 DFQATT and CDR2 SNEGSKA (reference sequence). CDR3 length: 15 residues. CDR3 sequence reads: CSARGVNSFSEKLFF.

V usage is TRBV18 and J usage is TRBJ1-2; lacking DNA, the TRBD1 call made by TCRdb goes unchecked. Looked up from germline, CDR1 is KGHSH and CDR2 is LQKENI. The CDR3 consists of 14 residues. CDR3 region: CASSPPERQEGYTF.